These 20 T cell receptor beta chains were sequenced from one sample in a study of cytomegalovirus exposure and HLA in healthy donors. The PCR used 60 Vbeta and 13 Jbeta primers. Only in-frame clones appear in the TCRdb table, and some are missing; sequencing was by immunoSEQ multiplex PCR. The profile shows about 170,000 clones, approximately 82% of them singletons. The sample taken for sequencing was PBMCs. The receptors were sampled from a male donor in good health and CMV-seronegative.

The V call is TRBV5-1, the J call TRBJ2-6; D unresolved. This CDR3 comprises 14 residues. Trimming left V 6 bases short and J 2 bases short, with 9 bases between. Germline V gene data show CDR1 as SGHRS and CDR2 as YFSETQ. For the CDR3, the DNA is TGCGCCAGCAAAATGGCAGCTGGGGCCAACGTCCTGACTTTC. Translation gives CASKMAAGANVLTF.

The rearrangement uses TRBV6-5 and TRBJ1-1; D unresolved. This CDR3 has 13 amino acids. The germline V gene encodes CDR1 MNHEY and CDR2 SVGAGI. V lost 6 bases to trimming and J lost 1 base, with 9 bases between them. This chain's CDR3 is CASRPNTNTEAFF. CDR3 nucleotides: TGTGCCAGCAGGCCCAACACGAACACTGAAGCTTTCTTT.

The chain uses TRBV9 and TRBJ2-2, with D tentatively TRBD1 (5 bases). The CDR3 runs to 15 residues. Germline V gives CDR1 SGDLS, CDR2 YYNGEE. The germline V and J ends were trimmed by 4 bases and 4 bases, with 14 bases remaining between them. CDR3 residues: CASSSHLRATGELFF. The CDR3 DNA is TGTGCCAGCAGCTCCCACCTCAGGGCCACCGGGGAGCTGTTTTTT. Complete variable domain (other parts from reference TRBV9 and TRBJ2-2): DSGVTQTPKHLITATGQRVTLRCSPRSGDLSVYWYQQSLDQGLQFLIQYYNGEERAKGNILERFSAQQFPDLHSELNLSSLELGDSALYFCASSSHLRATGELFFGEGSRLTVL.

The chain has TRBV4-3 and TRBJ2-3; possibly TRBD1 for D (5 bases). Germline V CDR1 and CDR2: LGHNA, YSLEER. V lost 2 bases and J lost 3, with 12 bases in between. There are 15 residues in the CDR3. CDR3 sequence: CASSQRQGITDTQYF. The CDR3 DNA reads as TGCGCCAGCAGCCAACGCCAGGGAATAACAGATACGCAGTATTTT.

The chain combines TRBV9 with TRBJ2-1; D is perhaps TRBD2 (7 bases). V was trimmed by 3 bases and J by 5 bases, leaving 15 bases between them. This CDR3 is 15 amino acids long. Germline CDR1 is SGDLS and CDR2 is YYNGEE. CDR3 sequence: CASSEGWGGHNEQFF. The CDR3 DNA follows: TGTGCCAGCAGCGAGGGTTGGGGGGGCCACAATGAGCAGTTCTTC.

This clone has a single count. CDR3 in DNA: TGTGCCAGCAGTTCCCTGGGTAGCGGGAGGGCCGCTGGTTACAATGAGCAGTTCTTC. Protein: CASSSLGSGRAAGYNEQFF. The gene calls are TRBV28 and TRBJ2-1; 11 nucleotides line up with TRBD2. This CDR3 is 19 amino acids long. V gave up 4 bases and J gave up 4 bases; unmatched junction bases: 15. Germline V CDR1 and CDR2: MDHEN, SYDVKM.

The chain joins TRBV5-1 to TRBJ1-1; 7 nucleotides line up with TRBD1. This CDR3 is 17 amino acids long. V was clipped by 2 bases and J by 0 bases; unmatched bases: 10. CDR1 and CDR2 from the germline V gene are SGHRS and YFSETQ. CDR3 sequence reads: CASSFPKGAGVNTEAFF. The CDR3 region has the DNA TGCGCCAGCAGCTTCCCAAAGGGGGCTGGGGTGAACACTGAAGCTTTCTTT.

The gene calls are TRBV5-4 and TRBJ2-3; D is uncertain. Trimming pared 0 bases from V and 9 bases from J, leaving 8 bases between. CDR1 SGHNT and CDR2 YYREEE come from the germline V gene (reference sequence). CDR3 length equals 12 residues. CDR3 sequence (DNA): TGTGCCAGCAGCTTGGCCGGAGTAACGCAGTATTTT. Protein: CASSLAGVTQYF. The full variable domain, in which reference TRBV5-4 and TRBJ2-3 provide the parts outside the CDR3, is ETGVTQSPTHLIKTRGQQVTLRCSSQSGHNTVSWYQQALGQGPQFIFQYYREEENGRGNFPPRFSGLQFPNYSSELNVNALELDDSALYLCASSLAGVTQYFGPGTRLTVL.

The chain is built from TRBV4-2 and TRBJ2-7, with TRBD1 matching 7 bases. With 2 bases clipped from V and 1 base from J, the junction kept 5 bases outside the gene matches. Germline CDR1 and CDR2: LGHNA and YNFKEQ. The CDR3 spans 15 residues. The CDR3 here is CASSQPGTESYEQYF. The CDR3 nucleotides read TGTGCCAGCAGCCAACCCGGGACAGAGTCCTACGAGCAGTACTTC.

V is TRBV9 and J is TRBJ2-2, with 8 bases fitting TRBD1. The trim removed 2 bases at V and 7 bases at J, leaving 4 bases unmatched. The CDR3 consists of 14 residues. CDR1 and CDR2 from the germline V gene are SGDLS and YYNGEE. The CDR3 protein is CASSVQGANGELFF. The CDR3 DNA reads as TGTGCCAGCAGCGTCCAGGGGGCGAACGGGGAGCTGTTTTTT.

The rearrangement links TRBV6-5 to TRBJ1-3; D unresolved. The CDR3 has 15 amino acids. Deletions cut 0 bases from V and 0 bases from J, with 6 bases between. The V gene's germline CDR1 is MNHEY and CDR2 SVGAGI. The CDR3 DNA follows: TGTGCCAGCAGTTACTCGAAGAGCTCTGGAAACACCATATATTTT. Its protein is CASSYSKSSGNTIYF.

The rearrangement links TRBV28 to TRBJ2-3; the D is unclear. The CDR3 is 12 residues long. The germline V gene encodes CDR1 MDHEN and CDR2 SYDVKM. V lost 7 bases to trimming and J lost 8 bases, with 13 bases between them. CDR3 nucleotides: TGTGCCAGCACCGCCCCGACTCCTACGCAGTATTTT. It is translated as CASTAPTPTQYF.

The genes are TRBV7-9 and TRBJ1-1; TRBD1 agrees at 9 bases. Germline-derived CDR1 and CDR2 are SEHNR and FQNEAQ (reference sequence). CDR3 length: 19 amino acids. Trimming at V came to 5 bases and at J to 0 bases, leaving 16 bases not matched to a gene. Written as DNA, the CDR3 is TGTGCCAGCAGCGCCAATTCTCCAGACAGGGGGAACATGAACACTGAAGCTTTCTTT. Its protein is CASSANSPDRGNMNTEAFF.

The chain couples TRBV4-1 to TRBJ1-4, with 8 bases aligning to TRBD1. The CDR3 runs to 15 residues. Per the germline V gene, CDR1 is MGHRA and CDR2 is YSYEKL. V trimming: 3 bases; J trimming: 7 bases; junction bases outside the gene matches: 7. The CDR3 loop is CASSQLQGEGEKLFF. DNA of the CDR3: TGCGCCAGCAGCCAGTTACAGGGGGAGGGTGAAAAACTGTTTTTT.

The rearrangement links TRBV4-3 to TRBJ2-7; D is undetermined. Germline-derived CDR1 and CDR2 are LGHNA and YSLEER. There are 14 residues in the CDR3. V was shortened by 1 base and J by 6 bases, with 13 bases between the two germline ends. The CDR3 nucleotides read TGCGCCAGCAGCCAAGTGTTCGACTCGAGCGAGCAGTACTTC. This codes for CASSQVFDSSEQYF.

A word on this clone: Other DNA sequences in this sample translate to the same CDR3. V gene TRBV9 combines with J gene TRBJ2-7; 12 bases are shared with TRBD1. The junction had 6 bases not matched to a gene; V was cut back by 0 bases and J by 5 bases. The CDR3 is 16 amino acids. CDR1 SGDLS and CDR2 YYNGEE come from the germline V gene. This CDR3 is CASSVGGQGARHEQYF. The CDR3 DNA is TGTGCCAGCAGCGTAGGGGGACAGGGGGCCCGACACGAGCAGTACTTC. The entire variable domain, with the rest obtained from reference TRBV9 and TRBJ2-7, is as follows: DSGVTQTPKHLITATGQRVTLRCSPRSGDLSVYWYQQSLDQGLQFLIQYYNGEERAKGNILERFSAQQFPDLHSELNLSSLELGDSALYFCASSVGGQGARHEQYFGPGTRLTVT.

CDR3: CASSVGSGQVSAGELFF. CDR3 sequence (DNA): TGTGCCAGCAGCGTAGGGTCGGGACAGGTTTCCGCCGGGGAGCTGTTTTTT. J is TRBJ2-2 and V is TRBV9; TRBD1 matches at 8 bases. Germline V gene lookup returns CDR1 SGDLS and CDR2 YYNGEE. This CDR3 comprises 17 residues. V dropped 0 bases and J dropped 6; count of bases not matched to a gene: 10.

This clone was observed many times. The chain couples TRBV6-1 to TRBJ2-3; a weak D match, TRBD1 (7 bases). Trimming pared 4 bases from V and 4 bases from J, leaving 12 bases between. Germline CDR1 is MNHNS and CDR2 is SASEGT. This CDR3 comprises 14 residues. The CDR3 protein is CASSGVRGADTQYF. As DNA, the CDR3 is TGTGCCAGCAGTGGAGTCAGGGGGGCAGATACGCAGTATTTT.

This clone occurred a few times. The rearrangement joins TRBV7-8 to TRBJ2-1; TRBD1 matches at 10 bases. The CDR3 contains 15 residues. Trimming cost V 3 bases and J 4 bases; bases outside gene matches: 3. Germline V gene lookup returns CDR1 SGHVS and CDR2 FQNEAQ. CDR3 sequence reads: CASSFRTGGYNEQFF. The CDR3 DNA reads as TGTGCCAGCAGCTTCAGGACAGGGGGGTACAATGAGCAGTTCTTC. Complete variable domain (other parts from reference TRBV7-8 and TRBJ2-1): GAGVSQSPRYKVAKRGQDVALRCDPISGHVSLFWYQQALGQGPEFLTYFQNEAQLDKSGLPSDRFFAERPEGSVSTLKIQRTQQEDSAVYLCASSFRTGGYNEQFFGPGTRLTVL.

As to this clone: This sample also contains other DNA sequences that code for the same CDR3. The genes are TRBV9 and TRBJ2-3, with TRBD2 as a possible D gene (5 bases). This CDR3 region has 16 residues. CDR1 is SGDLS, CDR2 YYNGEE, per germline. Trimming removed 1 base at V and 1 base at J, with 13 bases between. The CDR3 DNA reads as TGTGCCAGCAGCGTAAGGGCGGGCGACGGCACAGATACGCAGTATTTT. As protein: CASSVRAGDGTDTQYF.